This T cell receptor (beta chain) was retrieved from a study of T cell repertoires in cytomegalovirus infection. This clonotype was seen a few times. Its antigen is undetermined. The CDR3 has 16 residues. The V gene's germline CDR1 is MNHEY and CDR2 SMNVEV (reference sequence). V dropped 2 bases and J dropped 3; count of bases not matched to a gene: 5. From the reads, TCRdb called clonotypes with MiXCR, one entry per CDR3 protein. The sample shows around 710,000 distinct CDR3 sequences, under 35% of them seen only once. The J gene is TRBJ2-7, the V gene TRBV27; 12 nucleotides align to TRBD2. The source was cultured CD8+ T cells from PBMCs, collected from culture after CMV antigen stimulation. The sequence was obtained from a human donor in good health (CMV status not recorded). Some clones in this sample may be carry-over from other donors' samples. CDR3 loop: CASSLTSGGWNYEQYF. The CDR3 bases are TGTGCCAGCAGTTTAACTAGCGGGGGGTGGAACTACGAGCAGTACTTC.